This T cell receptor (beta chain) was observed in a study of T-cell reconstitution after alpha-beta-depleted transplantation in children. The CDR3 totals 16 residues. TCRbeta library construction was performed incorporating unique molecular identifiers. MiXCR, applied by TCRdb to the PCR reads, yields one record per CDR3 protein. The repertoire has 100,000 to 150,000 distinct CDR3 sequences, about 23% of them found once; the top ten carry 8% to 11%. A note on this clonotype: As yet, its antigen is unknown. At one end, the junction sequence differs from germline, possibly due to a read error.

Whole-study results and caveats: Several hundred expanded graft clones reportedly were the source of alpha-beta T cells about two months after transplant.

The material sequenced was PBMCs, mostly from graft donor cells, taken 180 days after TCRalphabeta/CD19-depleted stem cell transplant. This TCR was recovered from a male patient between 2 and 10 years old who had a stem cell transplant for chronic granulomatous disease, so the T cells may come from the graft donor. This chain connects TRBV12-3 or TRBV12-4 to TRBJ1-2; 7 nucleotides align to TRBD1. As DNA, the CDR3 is TGTGCCAGCAGTCCTCGGGGCATAACAGGGGTGAGAGGCTGCACCTTC. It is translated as CASSPRGITGVRGCTF.